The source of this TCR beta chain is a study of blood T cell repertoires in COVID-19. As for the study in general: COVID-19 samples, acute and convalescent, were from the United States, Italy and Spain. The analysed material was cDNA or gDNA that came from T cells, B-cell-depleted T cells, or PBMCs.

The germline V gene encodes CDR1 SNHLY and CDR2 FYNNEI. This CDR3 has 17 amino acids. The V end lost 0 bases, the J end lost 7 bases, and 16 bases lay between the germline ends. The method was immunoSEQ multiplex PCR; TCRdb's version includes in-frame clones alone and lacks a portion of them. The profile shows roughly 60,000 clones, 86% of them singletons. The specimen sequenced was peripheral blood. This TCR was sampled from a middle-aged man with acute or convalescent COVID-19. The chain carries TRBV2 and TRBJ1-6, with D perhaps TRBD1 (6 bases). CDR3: CASSEARAGEGNSPLHF. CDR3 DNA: TGTGCCAGCAGTGAAGCGCGGGCAGGGGAGGGAAATTCACCCCTCCACTTT.